These 29 T cell receptor beta chains originate from one sample sequenced in a study of T cell responses to AZD1222 COVID-19 vaccine. The table came from immunoSEQ multiplex PCR; TCRdb's copy has only in-frame clones and leaves some out. The data show fewer than 180,000 clones, more than 85% seen once. Material: peripheral blood, obtained 28 days after the second AZD1222 dose. The receptors were gathered from an adult who received the AZD1222 COVID-19 vaccine.

The J gene is TRBJ2-1, the V gene TRBV30; D gene unclear. Germline loops: CDR1 GTSNPN, CDR2 SVGIG (reference sequence). CDR3 length equals 13 residues. V was shortened by 0 bases and J by 4 bases, with 7 bases between the two germline ends. The CDR3 sequence: CAWSVGEYNEQFF. The DNA for the CDR3 is TGTGCCTGGAGTGTTGGGGAATACAATGAGCAGTTCTTC.

This rearrangement joins TRBV5-1 to TRBJ2-2, with 7 bases that match TRBD2. This CDR3 is 16 amino acids long. Looked up from germline, CDR1 is SGHRS and CDR2 is YFSETQ. Unmatched junction bases numbered 12, after V lost 4 bases and J lost 6 bases. CDR3 in DNA: TGCGCCAGCAGCGGCGGGCCGGGACTATCTCCCGGGGAGCTGTTTTTT. The encoded protein is CASSGGPGLSPGELFF.

This sequence joins TRBV27 and TRBJ1-4; TRBD1 is a possible D gene (5 bases). The CDR3 runs 15 residues. Germline assignment: CDR1 MNHEY and CDR2 SMNVEV (reference sequence). V was clipped by 3 bases and J by 0 bases, with 8 bases between them. As DNA, the CDR3 is TGTGCCAGCAGTTTGGGCAGGGCAACTAATGAAAAACTGTTTTTT. Translation: CASSLGRATNEKLFF.

The genes are TRBV7-2 and TRBJ1-2; 8 positions agree with TRBD1. This CDR3 is 15 amino acids long. The junction had 10 bases not matched to a gene; V was cut back by 2 bases and J by 8 bases. Germline CDR1 and CDR2: SGHTA and FQGNSA. DNA for the CDR3: TGTGCCAGCAGCTTATGGGCAGGGGGCGCATCCGGCTACACCTTC. Translated: CASSLWAGGASGYTF.

The chain joins TRBV5-1 to TRBJ1-6; 11 bases map to TRBD1. The CDR3 has 15 residues. V lost 4 bases, J lost 7 bases, and 4 bases stayed unmatched. Germline V CDR1 and CDR2: SGHRS, YFSETQ. The CDR3 spells CASSRDRGVNSPLHF. The CDR3 nucleotides read TGCGCCAGCAGCCGGGACAGGGGGGTCAATTCACCCCTCCACTTT.

This rearrangement joins TRBV19 to TRBJ1-1, with D possibly matching TRBD1 (5 bases). The CDR3 runs to 13 residues. The germline V gene encodes CDR1 LNHDA and CDR2 SQIVND (reference sequence). V was pared by 1 base and J by 5 bases, with 8 bases between. CDR3 bases: TGTGCCAGTAGTATAGTAGGGGTAACTGAAGCTTTCTTT. It codes for CASSIVGVTEAFF.

J is TRBJ2-1 and V is TRBV11-3, with D unclear. Germline V gene lookup returns CDR1 SGHNT and CDR2 YENEEA. Trimming removed 2 bases from V and 8 bases from J, with 7 bases in between. The CDR3 contains 12 residues. As DNA, the CDR3 is TGTGCCAGCAGCTTATCGAGTGATGAGCAGTTCTTC. This translates into CASSLSSDEQFF.

The rearrangement uses TRBV27 and TRBJ2-5; D remains ambiguous. V lost 0 bases, J lost 2 bases, and 10 bases lay in between. CDR1 MNHEY and CDR2 SMNVEV come from the germline V gene (reference sequence). The CDR3 consists of 15 residues. CDR3 region: CASSLSRAVQETQYF. DNA of the CDR3: TGTGCCAGCAGTTTATCGAGAGCCGTTCAAGAGACCCAGTACTTC.

The DNA for the CDR3 is TGTGCCAGCAGCTTTTCTAGCTCTAACTCCTACGAGCAGTACTTC. Its translation is CASSFSSSNSYEQYF. The genes are TRBV7-2 and TRBJ2-7; D is perhaps TRBD2 (5 bases). V shed 3 bases and J shed 0 bases, with 12 bases lying between them. This CDR3 is 15 amino acids long. CDR1 and CDR2 (germline): SGHTA, FQGNSA.

The chain couples TRBV30 to TRBJ1-2; D is possibly TRBD1 (6 bases). This CDR3 has 15 amino acids. CDR1 is GTSNPN, CDR2 SVGIG, per germline (reference sequence). V dropped 4 bases and J dropped 3 bases, with 18 bases sitting between them. As DNA, the CDR3 is TGTGCCTGGATTCGAATCAGGGGTGGTGACTATGGCTACACCTTC. Its protein product is CAWIRIRGGDYGYTF.

This clone has a single count. V is TRBV2 and J is TRBJ2-3, with 13 bases fitting TRBD2. This CDR3 has 17 amino acids. V lost 2 bases and J lost 2; bases outside the gene matches: 4. Per the germline V gene, CDR1 is SNHLY and CDR2 is FYNNEI. The CDR3 sequence: CASSERGTSGITDTQYF. CDR3 DNA: TGTGCCAGCAGTGAAAGGGGGACTAGCGGGATCACAGATACGCAGTATTTT. Together with reference TRBV2 and TRBJ2-3, the CDR3 gives the full variable domain: EPEVTQTPSHQVTQMGQEVILRCVPISNHLYFYWYRQILGQKVEFLVSFYNNEISEKSEIFDDQFSVERPDGSNFTLKIRSTKLEDSAMYFCASSERGTSGITDTQYFGPGTRLTVL.

This chain joins TRBV7-6 and TRBJ1-4; D is possibly TRBD1 (6 bases). The CDR3 contains 15 residues. Germline-derived CDR1 and CDR2 are SGHVS and FNYEAQ. The V and J ends lost 5 bases and 1 base respectively, with 11 bases between them. The DNA for the CDR3 is TGTGCCAGCAGCCCGACAGGAGTAACTAATGAAAAACTGTTTTTT. Protein: CASSPTGVTNEKLFF.

Here the CDR3 DNA reads TGTGCCAGCAGCCACGCAACAGGGGGAGGAAACTATGGCTACACCTTC. The encoded protein is CASSHATGGGNYGYTF. J is TRBJ1-2 and V is TRBV3-1 (or the pseudogene TRBV3-2); 8 bases are a match to TRBD1. There are 16 residues in the CDR3. V lost 3 bases and J lost 2; bases outside the gene matches: 8. Germline V gives CDR1 LGHDT, CDR2 YNNKEL (reference sequence).

The chain links TRBV7-9 to TRBJ2-7; 9 nucleotides match TRBD2. Unmatched junction bases numbered 11, after V lost 8 bases and J lost 3 bases. The CDR3 consists of 15 residues. Germline-derived CDR1 and CDR2 are SEHNR and FQNEAQ (reference sequence). CDR3 sequence (DNA): TGTGCCAGCCAGGTAGCGGGAGCCGCTCTCTACGAGCAGTACTTC. Translating it yields CASQVAGAALYEQYF.

The V call is TRBV29-1, the J call TRBJ1-2; D perhaps matches TRBD1 (5 bases). CDR1 is SQVTM, CDR2 ANQGSEA, per germline. CDR3 length: 15 residues. The V end lost 0 bases, the J end lost 6 bases, and 17 bases lay between the germline ends. CDR3 in DNA: TGCAGCGTTGAAGAGGGCTCTAATTTAGGGGATGGCTACACCTTC. This translates into CSVEEGSNLGDGYTF.

The chain combines TRBV6-2 or TRBV6-3 with TRBJ1-5; TRBD1 might be the D (6 bases). CDR1 MNHEY and CDR2 SVGEGT come from the germline V gene. CDR3 length equals 14 residues. The V and J ends lost 2 bases and 8 bases respectively, with 13 bases between them. The CDR3 DNA sequence: TGTGCCAGCAGTTACGGGGGCCGGGATAAGCCCCAGCATTTT. Its translation is CASSYGGRDKPQHF.

The CDR3 loop reads CASIRAASSYNSPLHF. For the CDR3, the DNA is TGTGCCAGCATCAGAGCAGCTAGCTCCTATAATTCACCCCTCCACTTT. V usage is TRBV28 and J usage is TRBJ1-6; D gene ambiguous. V was clipped by 7 bases and J by 0 bases, with 13 bases between them. This CDR3 is built from 16 residues. CDR1 MDHEN and CDR2 SYDVKM come from the germline V gene. Combining the CDR3 with reference TRBV28 and TRBJ1-6 gives the whole variable domain DVKVTQSSRYLVKRTGEKVFLECVQDMDHENMFWYRQDPGLGLRLIYFSYDVKMKEKGDIPEGYSVSREKKERFSLILESASTNQTSMYLCASIRAASSYNSPLHFGNGTRLTVT.

DNA for the CDR3: TGTGCCAGCGTAATTGCAGGGGGGAACACTGAAGCTTTCTTT. Translation gives CASVIAGGNTEAFF. This chain joins TRBV2 and TRBJ1-1; 7 positions agree with TRBD1. The CDR3 contains 14 residues. Germline V gene data show CDR1 as SNHLY and CDR2 as FYNNEI. With 8 bases clipped from V and 1 base from J, the junction kept 7 bases outside the gene matches. Complete variable domain (other parts from reference TRBV2 and TRBJ1-1): EPEVTQTPSHQVTQMGQEVILRCVPISNHLYFYWYRQILGQKVEFLVSFYNNEISEKSEIFDDQFSVERPDGSNFTLKIRSTKLEDSAMYFCASVIAGGNTEAFFGQGTRLTVV.

The chain combines TRBV5-5 with TRBJ2-7; possible D gene TRBD2, 6 bases. V was trimmed by 4 bases and J by 2 bases, leaving 19 bases between them. The CDR3 extends over 16 amino acids. Germline V lookup: CDR1 SGHKS, CDR2 YYEKEE (reference sequence). CDR3 DNA sequence: TGTGCCAGCAGCGGACTGGGTAGCGGTAATCCCTACGAGCAGTACTTC. It yields the protein CASSGLGSGNPYEQYF.

V usage is TRBV20-1 and J usage is TRBJ2-7, with TRBD2 matching over 14 bases. The germline gives CDR1 DFQATT, CDR2 SNEGSKA (reference sequence). The CDR3 is made up of 16 amino acids. Trimming removed 3 bases from V and 4 bases from J; junction bases left unmatched: 8. The CDR3 spells CSASPRTSGRSYEQYF. DNA for the CDR3: TGCAGTGCTAGTCCCCGGACTAGCGGGAGGTCTTACGAGCAGTACTTC.

This clone was observed a single time. Other DNA sequences in the same sample also yield this CDR3. CDR3 residues: CASSLELASTDTQYF. The CDR3 DNA reads as TGTGCCAGCAGCTTGGAACTAGCGAGCACAGATACGCAGTATTTT. The chain joins TRBV5-4 to TRBJ2-3, with 7 bases aligning to TRBD2. With 0 bases clipped from V and 0 bases from J, the junction kept 1 base outside the gene matches. The CDR3 totals 15 residues. Germline V gives CDR1 SGHNT, CDR2 YYREEE (reference sequence). The whole variable domain, filled in from reference TRBV5-4 and TRBJ2-3, reads ETGVTQSPTHLIKTRGQQVTLRCSSQSGHNTVSWYQQALGQGPQFIFQYYREEENGRGNFPPRFSGLQFPNYSSELNVNALELDDSALYLCASSLELASTDTQYFGPGTRLTVL.

The V call is TRBV30, the J call TRBJ1-5; the D is unclear. This CDR3 has 14 residues. Germline CDR1 reads GTSNPN; CDR2 reads SVGIG (reference sequence). Trimming took 2 bases from V and 1 from J, leaving 9 bases between them. CDR3 in DNA: TGTGCCTGGAGTCCAGGCTTAAGCAATCAGCCCCAGCATTTT. This codes for CAWSPGLSNQPQHF. Filled out from reference TRBV30 and TRBJ1-5, the complete variable domain reads SQTIHQWPATLVQPVGSPLSLECTVEGTSNPNLYWYRQAAGRGLQLLFYSVGIGQISSEVPQNLSASRPQDRQFILSSKKLLLSDSGFYLCAWSPGLSNQPQHFGDGTRLSIL.

The chain joins TRBV7-9 to TRBJ2-7; D is perhaps TRBD1 or TRBD2 (6 bases each). This CDR3 has 12 residues. V lost 3 bases and J 6 bases, leaving 9 bases between the germline ends. In germline, CDR1 is SEHNR, CDR2 FQNEAQ (reference sequence). DNA of the CDR3: TGTGCCAGCAGCTTCGGGGGCGTCGAGCAGTACTTC. Translated, it gives CASSFGGVEQYF. Drawing the rest from reference TRBV7-9 and TRBJ2-7, the complete variable domain is DTGVSQNPRHKITKRGQNVTFRCDPISEHNRLYWYRQTLGQGPEFLTYFQNEAQLEKSRLLSDRFSAERPKGSFSTLEIQRTEQGDSAMYLCASSFGGVEQYFGPGTRLTVT.

The chain uses TRBV28 and TRBJ1-4; unclear D gene. This CDR3 contains 12 residues. Trimming left V 10 bases short and J 7 bases short, with 13 bases between. CDR1 is MDHEN, CDR2 SYDVKM, per germline. CDR3 DNA: TGTGCCACCGCCCCGCAAGTTGAAAAACTGTTTTTT. Encoded protein: CATAPQVEKLFF.

V usage is TRBV6-5 and J usage is TRBJ2-5; D is possibly TRBD2 (6 bases). The V end was cut by 8 bases, the J end by 2 bases, with 12 bases between. From germline, CDR1 is MNHEY and CDR2 SVGAGI. The CDR3 consists of 13 residues. CDR3 protein: CASYRDLQETQYF. The CDR3 DNA reads as TGTGCCAGCTACCGGGACTTACAAGAGACCCAGTACTTC.

This clone was picked up one time. The V call is TRBV5-4, the J call TRBJ2-7; D is perhaps TRBD1 (6 bases). V lost 8 bases to trimming and J lost 2 bases, with 8 bases between them. CDR3 size: 11 residues. Germline-derived CDR1 and CDR2 are SGHNT and YYREEE (reference sequence). The CDR3 region has the DNA TGTGCCAGACACAGGGCCTACGAGCAGTACTTC. This gives the protein CARHRAYEQYF.

This chain links TRBV4-2 with TRBJ2-2, with TRBD2 identical over 13 bases. With 5 bases clipped from V and 0 bases from J, the junction kept 6 bases outside the gene matches. The germline gives CDR1 LGHNA, CDR2 YNFKEQ. CDR3 size: 18 residues. CDR3 amino acids: CASSTLAGGPANTGELFF. CDR3 nucleotides: TGTGCCAGCAGCACACTAGCGGGAGGGCCTGCGAACACCGGGGAGCTGTTTTTT.

The V call is TRBV6-8, the J call TRBJ1-1; TRBD1 agrees at 7 bases. The CDR3 contains 21 residues. CDR1 and CDR2 from the germline V gene are MNHGY and SAAAGT. V lost 0 bases and J lost 0; bases outside the gene matches: 19. In DNA, the CDR3 is TGTGCCAGCAGTTACTCGTATTGGGGTTGCAGGGGGGGAATTATGAACACTGAAGCTTTCTTT. This translates into CASSYSYWGCRGGIMNTEAFF.

The chain links TRBV6-5 to TRBJ1-5; D remains ambiguous. The CDR3 runs 15 residues. The V and J ends lost 6 bases and 0 bases respectively, with 12 bases between them. Germline V gene sequence: CDR1 MNHEY, CDR2 SVGAGI. The chain's CDR3 is CASRQTPSSNQPQHF. The CDR3 DNA reads as TGTGCCAGCAGACAGACGCCCAGTAGCAATCAGCCCCAGCATTTT.